These T cell receptor beta chains were read from a single sample in a study of blood T cell repertoires in COVID-19. Sequenced by immunoSEQ multiplex PCR; TCRdb stores in-frame clones only, minus some. The profile shows 23,000 or so clones, 75% to 95% of them singletons. Sequences were obtained from peripheral blood. All receptors derive from a human donor in a cohort sampled during active COVID-19. Both conserved end residues are part of each CDR3. A D gene is named only where the DNA matches it firmly. Not all rows give a size; the values are once, few, many and, for expanded clones, a class.

TRBV25-1	.	TRBD1	TRBJ1-5	TGTGCCAGCAGTGGAACAGGGGTCCTAGAGCAGCCCCAGCATTTT	CASSGTGVLEQPQHF
TRBV19	.	.	TRBJ2-3	TGTGCCAGTGGACGACAGGTCTTCAACTTTGATACGCAGTATTTT	CASGRQVFNFDTQYF
TRBV3-1/TRBV3-2	.	TRBD2	TRBJ2-7	TGTGCCAGCAGCCAGGGACTAGCGTGGTCCTACGAGCAGTACTTC	CASSQGLAWSYEQYF
TRBV19	.	TRBD1	TRBJ1-4	TGTGCCAGTACCATCGGACAGGGAGGGGCTGAAAAACTGTTTTTT	CASTIGQGGAEKLFF
TRBV30	.	.	TRBJ1-2	TGTGCCTGGAGTGTTGGGGCTGGCTACACCTTC	CAWSVGAGYTF
TRBV4-3	.	TRBD1	TRBJ2-4	TGCGCCAGCAGCCAGTCGCCACAGGGGGCGGTGGGTGGCATTCAGTACTTC	CASSQSPQGAVGGIQYF
TRBV5-1	.	TRBD1	TRBJ1-5	TGCGCCAGCAACTACTCTTGGGACAGGGTGCAGCCCCAGCATTTT	CASNYSWDRVQPQHF
TRBV24-1	.	.	TRBJ2-2	TGTGCCACCAGTCAATCGGCCGGGGAGCTGTTTTTT	CATSQSAGELFF
TRBV5-1	.	.	TRBJ1-1	TGCGCCAGCAGATCGGGACAACCGAACACTGAAGCTTTCTTT	CASRSGQPNTEAFF
TRBV6-5	.	.	TRBJ2-1	TGTGCCAGCAGTTATGAGGGGGAGTACAATGAGCAGTTCTTC	CASSYEGEYNEQFF
TRBV27	.	.	TRBJ1-2	TGTGCCAGCAGAGAACACGGACTCTATGGCTACACCTTC	CASREHGLYGYTF
TRBV18	once	TRBD1	TRBJ2-7	TGTGCCAGCTCACCATTGTCGGGACAGGGGACCTACGAGCAGTACTTC	CASSPLSGQGTYEQYF
TRBV5-1	.	.	TRBJ2-3	TGCGCCAGCAGCTTGGGGAGGGTTGGCACAGATACGCAGTATTTT	CASSLGRVGTDTQYF
TRBV12-3/TRBV12-4	.	.	TRBJ2-7	TGTGCCAGCAGCCCCCCGAGGGTATACGAGCAGTACTTC	CASSPPRVYEQYF
TRBV6-6	.	.	TRBJ1-3	TGTGCCAGCAACGCAAACAGGGGAAACACCATATATTTT	CASNANRGNTIYF
TRBV19	.	.	TRBJ2-4	TGTGCCAGTAGTCCTCCCGGAGGGCGAGGGGACATTCAGTACTTC	CASSPPGGRGDIQYF
TRBV19	.	TRBD2	TRBJ2-5	TGTGCCAGTAGTCCTACCAGAGGGCTAGCGGGGGGCCCGTTCCAAGAGACCCAGTACTTC	CASSPTRGLAGGPFQETQYF
TRBV7-2	.	TRBD2	TRBJ2-1	TGTGCCAGCAGCCTAGCGGGGGCCTCCTCCTACAATGAGCAGTTCTTC	CASSLAGASSYNEQFF
TRBV9	.	.	TRBJ1-1	TGTGCCAGCAGTTTTTCAGGGAACACTGAAGCTTTCTTT	CASSFSGNTEAFF
TRBV10-2	.	.	TRBJ2-7	TGCGCCAGCAGTGAGCTTGGCACAACCTACGAGCAGTACTTC	CASSELGTTYEQYF
TRBV7-3	.	.	TRBJ2-3	TGTGCCAGCAGCGCTTACGGGGATACGCAGTATTTT	CASSAYGDTQYF
TRBV11-2	.	.	TRBJ2-3	TGTGCCAGCAGCTTACAGGGGTTAGACAGTGATACGCAGTATTTT	CASSLQGLDSDTQYF
TRBV27	few	.	TRBJ1-5	TGTGCCAGCCGAGTCGGGTGGGGAGGCAATCAGCCCCAGCATTTT	CASRVGWGGNQPQHF
TRBV6-5	.	.	TRBJ1-1	TGTGCCAGCAGTTCCTACACTGAAGCTTTCTTT	CASSSYTEAFF
TRBV5-1	.	.	TRBJ1-5	TGCGCCAGCAGCTTGGGGGACAACGTTGGCAATCAGCCCCAGCATTTT	CASSLGDNVGNQPQHF
TRBV18	.	TRBD2	TRBJ2-1	TGTGCCAGCTCACCACCGGATAGCGGGGGGGGATATGAGCAGTTCTTC	CASSPPDSGGGYEQFF
TRBV2	.	.	TRBJ2-2	TGTGCCAGCAGTGAACGCCCGGTTAACACCGGGGAGCTGTTTTTT	CASSERPVNTGELFF
TRBV5-5	few	.	TRBJ1-1	TGTGCCAGCAGACCCGGTGGGGGGTACACTGAAGCTTTCTTT	CASRPGGGYTEAFF
TRBV19	.	TRBD2	TRBJ2-4	TGTGCCAGTAGTACGTTTGGGACTAGCGGGGGGGCCAAAAACATTCAGTACTTC	CASSTFGTSGGAKNIQYF
TRBV7-8	.	.	TRBJ2-7	TGTGCCAGCAGCCCAGGTTGGGGCAACTACGAGCAGTACTTC	CASSPGWGNYEQYF
TRBV30	few	.	TRBJ1-3	TGTGCCTGGGCTAACGGAAACACCATATATTTT	CAWANGNTIYF
TRBV4-3	.	TRBD1	TRBJ1-6	TGCGCCAGCAGCCAGGACAGGTTGAACTATTCACCCCTCCACTTT	CASSQDRLNYSPLHF
TRBV7-2	once	TRBD1	TRBJ1-1	TGTGCCAGCAGACATACAGGGGCATGGAGCACTGAAGCTTTCTTT	CASRHTGAWSTEAFF
TRBV6-5	.	TRBD2	TRBJ2-7	TGTGCCAGCAGTTACCGGACTAGCGGGGGTCCCCACGAGCAGTACTTC	CASSYRTSGGPHEQYF
TRBV14	.	.	TRBJ1-2	TGTGCCAGCAGCCAAGAGTGGGGAAAGGCGGGAGGCTACACCTTC	CASSQEWGKAGGYTF
TRBV11-3	.	.	TRBJ2-7	TGTGCCAGCAGCTCAAGGGCAGGGAGGACCTACGAGCAGTACTTC	CASSSRAGRTYEQYF
TRBV11-2	.	.	TRBJ1-1	TGTGCCAGCAGCTTAGATTGGCGAGGATCGAACACTGAAGCTTTCTTT	CASSLDWRGSNTEAFF
TRBV3-1/TRBV3-2	.	TRBD2	TRBJ2-5	TGTGCCAGCAGCCAAGCCTCTGGGAGGGGCCAAGAGACCCAGTACTTC	CASSQASGRGQETQYF
TRBV7-3	.	.	TRBJ2-2	TGTGCCAGCAGCTTAAGAGGCGGGGAGCTGTTTTTT	CASSLRGGELFF
TRBV11-1	once	TRBD1	TRBJ2-3	TGTGCCAGCAGTTTACGACAGGGCTCTAGCACAGATACGCAGTATTTT	CASSLRQGSSTDTQYF
TRBV13	.	TRBD1	TRBJ2-7	TGTGCCAGCAGCTCCCGGGACAGGGGAGGGGACGAGCAGTACTTC	CASSSRDRGGDEQYF
TRBV5-1	.	.	TRBJ1-6	TGCGCCAGCAGCTTACAGAGCTCCTATAATTCACCCCTCCACTTT	CASSLQSSYNSPLHF
TRBV5-1	.	.	TRBJ2-6	TGCGCCAGCAGCTTGGAGGGGGGGGCTGGGGCCAACGTCCTGACTTTC	CASSLEGGAGANVLTF
TRBV6-5	.	.	TRBJ2-5	TGTGCCAGCGGAGAGTCGACAGTAGAGACCCAGTACTTC	CASGESTVETQYF
TRBV25-1	.	.	TRBJ2-3	TGTGCCAGCAGTGAACTAGTCGGCACAGATACGCAGTATTTT	CASSELVGTDTQYF
TRBV14	.	TRBD1	TRBJ2-5	TGTGCCAGCAGCCACCGATCCGGGACAGTGCAAGAGACCCAGTACTTC	CASSHRSGTVQETQYF
TRBV6-5	.	.	TRBJ1-3	TGTGCCAGCAGTCGCAGATCTTCTGGAAACACCATATATTTT	CASSRRSSGNTIYF
TRBV9	.	.	TRBJ1-3	TGTGCCAGCAGCGCACCCCAGGGCCCTGGAAACACCATATATTTT	CASSAPQGPGNTIYF
TRBV9	.	.	TRBJ1-2	TGTGCCAGCAATATTCAGGGCAACTATGGCTACACCTTC	CASNIQGNYGYTF
TRBV11-3	.	.	TRBJ2-1	TGTGCCAGCAGCTTAGAAGCCGGGTCCAACAATGAGCAGTTCTTC	CASSLEAGSNNEQFF
TRBV5-1	.	.	TRBJ1-3	TGCGCCAGCAGCCCAGCCGAGGGTACCGGAAACACCATATATTTT	CASSPAEGTGNTIYF
TRBV19	.	.	TRBJ2-2	TGTGCCAGTAGTTCGATGACAGGCAAACACACCGGGGAGCTGTTTTTT	CASSSMTGKHTGELFF
TRBV5-1	once	.	TRBJ2-5	TGCGCCAGCAGCACGTCGGGACAACCGAGGGAGACCCAGTACTTC	CASSTSGQPRETQYF
TRBV7-2	.	TRBD2	TRBJ2-7	TGTGCCAGCAGCCCCAGGGCGGGAGGCTACGAGCAGTACTTC	CASSPRAGGYEQYF
TRBV21-1	once	.	TRBJ1-5	TGTGCCAGCAGCAAGCAGGGGGCGGCATTTCAGCCCCAGCATTTT	CASSKQGAAFQPQHF
TRBV6-5	.	.	TRBJ2-5	TGTGCCAGCAGAACACAGGGAAGGGAGACCCAGTACTTC	CASRTQGRETQYF